This T cell receptor beta chain is from a study of T cell clonotyping in hematopoietic cell transplantation. The wider study: Cytoreduction preceded collection of pretransplant recipient samples.

The CDR3 contains 15 residues. Germline V gives CDR1 MDHEN, CDR2 SYDVKM. Trimming left V 5 bases short and J 4 bases short, with 17 bases between. This clone was detected a few times. Its antigen is not identified. General observations from the study: Recipient TCR diversity dropped after transplant; expanded clonotypes rose from day 30 to 180. Higher Inverse Simpson Index values in graft donor and pretransplant recipient predicted broader posttransplant TCR diversity. At the given depth, recipient repertoires were over 95% de novo clonotypes.

As for time point: recipient sample about 28 days before transplant, after cytoreduction. Only in-frame clones appear in the TCRdb table, and some are missing; sequencing was by immunoSEQ multiplex PCR. The table has about 36,000 clones, over 85% seen once; the top ten hold roughly 1.6%. This chain joins TRBV28 and TRBJ1-2; D perhaps matches TRBD1 (5 bases). The sample in question was peripheral blood mononuclear cells, obtained before stem cell transplant. This receptor was obtained from a man aged 35 to 55 with chronic myeloid leukemia. Some clones in this sample may be carry-over from other donors' samples. Here the CDR3 DNA reads TGTGCCAGCAGTGTATTCAGGATGGGGGGCTATGGCTACACCTTC. Protein sequence: CASSVFRMGGYGYTF.